This TCR beta chain was recorded in a study of blood T cell repertoires in COVID-19 (dated by TCRdb to the early 2020s). Describing the broader study: Collaborator samples came from the United States, Italy and Spain and covered acute and convalescent phases of COVID-19. The material from the prospective study consisted of cDNA or gDNA derived from T cells, B-cell-depleted T cells, or PBMCs. The dataset comprised deeply sampled blood TCRbeta repertoires from subjects exposed to, actively infected with, or recovered from COVID-19. A freely available public database, intended as a resource for researchers studying the immune response to SARS-CoV-2, is where the repertoires were released. Samples were obtained from the ongoing ImmuneRACE study (first 160 participants) and from 1,200 or so subjects provided by 6 global collaborators. The sample metadata nearly always contained a de-identified subject ID, COVID-19 status, age in years and sex. Where HLA class I and class II types were available, the types were taken from metadata supplied by the sample provider, not from assay-based typing.

Results and caveats for the whole study, not just this receptor: How much clinical and demographic metadata was included differed by source and by participant, and the metadata was provided uncurated.

Participants in the prospective study were enrolled through a virtual design, were aged about 18 to 90 years, and lived in approximately 25 United States geographic areas. Cohort assignment in the prospective study relied on participant-reported clinical history from a screening survey and a study questionnaire. For ImmuneRACE Cohort 3, a participant was defined as recovered based on two consecutive negative NP/OP PCR tests, clearance by a healthcare professional, or resolution of symptoms. Each participant in the prospective study had whole blood, serum and a nasopharyngeal or oropharyngeal swab collected by mobile phlebotomists. Participants in the prospective study had the option to provide additional blood draws and questionnaires over a 2-month period. Prospective study blood samples were shipped either frozen or at room temperature before DNA extraction. The immunoSEQ Assay, a bias-controlled multiplex PCR, was used to amplify TCRbeta CDR3 regions from genomic DNA. The source study handled its data this way. The number of nucleated cells in each sample was estimated by amplification of reference gene primers within the assay. To quantify the absolute abundance of each unique TCRbeta CDR3 rearrangement, sequence reads were collapsed and filtered. For each sample, productive Simpson clonality was calculated as the square root of Simpson's diversity index over productive rearrangements. Held by TCRdb, this immuneACCESS table contains in-frame sequences only and omits some clones. Under half of the omission traces to an unresolved V gene where checked; the cause of the rest is unknown. That table supplies the V and J calls and clone size; D and trimming were determined from the DNA. The sample table contains some 200,000 clones; only one count was recorded for approximately 82% of them. The ten largest clones take up 17% of the sample.

In the case of this clone: There is no known antigen for this receptor. No clone much larger than this one lies a single base away; base qualities are absent.

Sequences were obtained from PBMCs or T cells enriched from blood (not recorded which). This clonotype was sampled from a woman in her 50s who had recovered from COVID-19.

The sequenced DNA: TGTGCCAGCAGGTCCCCCGAGGTCCTGGAAGCTTTCTTT. Translated, it reads CASRSPEVLEAFF. The sequence is built from TRBV6-5 and TRBJ1-1; confidence is insufficient to name the D gene. The CDR3, cysteine through phenylalanine, is 13 amino acids long. The kept DNA is CDR3 alone, 39 bases in frame from the first base. The germline V gene provides CDR1 MNHEY and CDR2 SVGAGI. Trimming takes 6 bases from V and 8 bases from J, and the germline ends sit 16 bases apart.